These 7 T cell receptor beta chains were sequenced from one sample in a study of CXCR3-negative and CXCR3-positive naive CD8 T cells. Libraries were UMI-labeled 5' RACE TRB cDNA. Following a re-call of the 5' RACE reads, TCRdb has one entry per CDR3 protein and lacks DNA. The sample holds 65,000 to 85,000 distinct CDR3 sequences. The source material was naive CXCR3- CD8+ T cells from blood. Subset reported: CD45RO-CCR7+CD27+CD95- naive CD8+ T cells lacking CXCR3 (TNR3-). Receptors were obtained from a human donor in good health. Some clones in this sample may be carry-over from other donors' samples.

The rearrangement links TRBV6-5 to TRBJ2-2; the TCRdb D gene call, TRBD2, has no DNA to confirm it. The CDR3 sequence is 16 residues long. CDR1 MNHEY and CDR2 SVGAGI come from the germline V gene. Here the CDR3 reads CASSYGLAGVSGELFF.

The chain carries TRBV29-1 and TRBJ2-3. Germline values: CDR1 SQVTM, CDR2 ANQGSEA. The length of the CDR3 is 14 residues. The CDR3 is CSVEMWVTPDTQYF.

The CDR3 protein is CASSFPWRSGGPIPNNEQFF. The chain uses TRBV28 and TRBJ2-1; TCRdb names TRBD2, which stays unverified in the absence of DNA. The CDR3 extends over 20 amino acids. Germline V gives CDR1 MDHEN, CDR2 SYDVKM.

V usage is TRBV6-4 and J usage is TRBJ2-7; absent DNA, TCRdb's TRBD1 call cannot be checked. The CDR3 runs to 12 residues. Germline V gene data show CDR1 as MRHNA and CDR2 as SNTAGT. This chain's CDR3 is CAGGPGPYEQYF.

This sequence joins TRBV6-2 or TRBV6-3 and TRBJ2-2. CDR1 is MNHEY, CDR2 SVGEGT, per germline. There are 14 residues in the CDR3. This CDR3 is CASSYSGDTGELFF.

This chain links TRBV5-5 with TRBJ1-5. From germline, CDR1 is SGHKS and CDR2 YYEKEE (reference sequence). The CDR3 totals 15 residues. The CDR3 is CASSLDGWRNQPQHF.

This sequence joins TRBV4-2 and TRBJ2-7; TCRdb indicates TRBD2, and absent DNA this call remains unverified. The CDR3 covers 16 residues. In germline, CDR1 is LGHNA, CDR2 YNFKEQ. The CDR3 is CASSQDLGSGGNEQYF.